Each of the 18 T cell receptor beta chains below was sequenced from the same sample in a study of cytomegalovirus exposure and HLA in healthy donors. PCR employed 60 Vbeta and 13 Jbeta primers. TCRdb keeps only in-frame clones here, not all; method: immunoSEQ multiplex PCR. The data show approximately 37,000 clones, around 74% seen once. Sequencing was carried out using PBMCs. The receptor source for this set is a man aged 25 to 40 in good health and CMV-seronegative.

The CDR3, as DNA: TGTGCCAGCAGTGGACCTTACGACAGAAACATTCAGTACTTC. This encodes CASSGPYDRNIQYF. The chain couples TRBV28 to TRBJ2-4, with D maybe TRBD1 (5 bases). The germline V and J ends were trimmed by 5 bases and 6 bases, with 14 bases remaining between them. This CDR3 contains 14 residues. Germline CDR1 MDHEN, CDR2 SYDVKM. The variable domain in full, with the rest retrieved from reference TRBV28 and TRBJ2-4, is DVKVTQSSRYLVKRTGEKVFLECVQDMDHENMFWYRQDPGLGLRLIYFSYDVKMKEKGDIPEGYSVSREKKERFSLILESASTNQTSMYLCASSGPYDRNIQYFGAGTRLSVL.

CDR3 coding DNA: TGTGCCATCAGTGACCCGGGACAGGTCACAGATACGCAGTATTTT. Amino acid sequence: CAISDPGQVTDTQYF. V is TRBV10-3 and J is TRBJ2-3, with 8 bases aligning to TRBD1. CDR3 length equals 15 residues. J lost 2 bases, V lost 3 bases, and 4 bases had no gene match. CDR1 and CDR2 from the germline V gene are ENHRY and SYGVKD.

The V and J genes are TRBV30 and TRBJ1-1; 7 bases align to TRBD1. The junction had 10 bases not matched to a gene; V was cut back by 8 bases and J by 4 bases. This CDR3 is built from 13 residues. Germline CDR1 is GTSNPN and CDR2 is SVGIG (reference sequence). CDR3 protein: CAAQRGHGTEAFF. In DNA form, the CDR3 reads TGTGCCGCGCAAAGGGGGCACGGCACTGAAGCTTTCTTT.

The V call is TRBV6-6, the J call TRBJ2-1; 7 bases match TRBD2. The CDR3 sequence is 11 residues long. V was clipped by 6 bases and J by 7 bases; unmatched bases: 0. In germline, CDR1 is MNHNY, CDR2 SVGAGI (reference sequence). The CDR3 loop reads CASSGGNEQFF. CDR3 bases: TGTGCCAGCAGCGGGGGGAATGAGCAGTTCTTC.

This chain links TRBV2 with TRBJ2-5; 7 bases line up with TRBD2. The J segment lost 4 bases and the V segment lost 8 bases, leaving 7 bases of the junction unmatched. The CDR3 is made up of 13 amino acids. The germline gives CDR1 SNHLY, CDR2 FYNNEI. This CDR3 reads CASGGGLPETQYF. CDR3 DNA sequence: TGTGCCAGCGGGGGAGGGCTACCAGAGACCCAGTACTTC.

This chain links TRBV28 with TRBJ2-3; a possible D gene is TRBD2 (5 bases). The germline CDR1 and CDR2 sequences are MDHEN and SYDVKM. This CDR3 has 16 residues. The ends were cut back, 6 bases at V and 3 bases at J, with 19 bases in the middle. The CDR3 DNA reads as TGTGCCAGCAGCACCCGGGCGGGCCGTACGACAGATACGCAGTATTTT. The encoded protein is CASSTRAGRTTDTQYF. Complete variable domain (other parts from reference TRBV28 and TRBJ2-3): DVKVTQSSRYLVKRTGEKVFLECVQDMDHENMFWYRQDPGLGLRLIYFSYDVKMKEKGDIPEGYSVSREKKERFSLILESASTNQTSMYLCASSTRAGRTTDTQYFGPGTRLTVL.

There are a few counts of this clone. The J gene is TRBJ2-7, the V gene TRBV7-9, with 10 positions matching TRBD1. The CDR3 is made up of 15 amino acids. With 2 bases clipped from V and 3 bases from J, the junction kept 4 bases outside the gene matches. Germline V gene data show CDR1 as SEHNR and CDR2 as FQNEAQ (reference sequence). This CDR3 reads CASSLMGQGFYEQYF. The CDR3, as DNA: TGTGCCAGCAGCTTAATGGGACAGGGGTTCTACGAGCAGTACTTC.

Only one count was recorded for this clone. The chain has TRBV30 and TRBJ1-3; tentative D call: TRBD1 (6 bases). CDR1 is GTSNPN, CDR2 SVGIG, per germline (reference sequence). Trimming shortened V by 8 bases and J by 0 bases, and 17 bases separated the two germline ends. The CDR3 runs to 15 residues. CDR3 nucleotides: TGTGCCACGAGGGGGAGCGGCGGCTCTGGAAACACCATATATTTT. As protein: CATRGSGGSGNTIYF.

The chain carries TRBV5-1 and TRBJ1-4, with TRBD1 as a possible D gene (6 bases). CDR1 and CDR2 (germline): SGHRS, YFSETQ. The CDR3 loop spans 15 amino acids. V was clipped by 4 bases and J by 7 bases, with 17 bases between them. CDR3: CASSTGGGAGEKLFF. In nucleotides, the CDR3 is TGCGCCAGCAGCACCGGCGGGGGGGCTGGTGAAAAACTGTTTTTT.

This chain connects TRBV4-2 to TRBJ2-7; 10 positions agree with TRBD2. CDR1 is LGHNA, CDR2 YNFKEQ, per germline. The V and J ends lost 0 bases and 7 bases, in that order; junction bases with no gene match: 9. This CDR3 comprises 16 residues. CDR3 region: CASSQEGAGGPSEQYF. Written as DNA, the CDR3 is TGTGCCAGCAGCCAAGAGGGAGCGGGGGGGCCGAGTGAGCAGTACTTC.

Judged by abundance, this clone is medium-sized. The gene calls are TRBV19 and TRBJ2-1, with 11 bases aligning to TRBD2. The CDR3 covers 15 residues. In germline, CDR1 is LNHDA, CDR2 SQIVND (reference sequence). Trimming removed 6 bases from V and 3 bases from J; junction bases left unmatched: 4. This chain's CDR3 is CASRLTSGNYNEQFF. For the CDR3, the DNA is TGTGCCAGTAGGCTGACTAGCGGGAACTACAATGAGCAGTTCTTC.

V and J are TRBV6-5 and TRBJ1-2, with D possibly TRBD1 on 5 matching bases. The CDR3 totals 16 residues. V was trimmed by 0 bases and J by 5 bases, leaving 16 bases between them. Germline-derived CDR1 and CDR2 are MNHEY and SVGAGI. CDR3 sequence: CASSYSLGALGYGYTF. CDR3 DNA: TGTGCCAGCAGTTACTCACTTGGGGCCCTCGGTTATGGCTACACCTTC.

The chain combines TRBV27 with TRBJ1-3; 7 bases align to TRBD1. The CDR3 runs 11 residues. Trimming cost V 6 bases and J 10 bases; bases outside gene matches: 3. Germline CDR1 reads MNHEY; CDR2 reads SMNVEV (reference sequence). The CDR3 DNA is TGTGCCAGCAGATCACAGGGGACCATATATTTT. Residues: CASRSQGTIYF.

CDR3 protein: CASSLTGLGTGELFF. The CDR3 DNA sequence: TGTGCCAGCAGCCTAACGGGACTCGGCACCGGGGAGCTGTTTTTT. The chain uses TRBV7-7 and TRBJ2-2; possibly TRBD2 for D (6 bases). The germline gives CDR1 SSHAT, CDR2 FNYEAQ (reference sequence). This CDR3 region has 15 residues. The V gene lost 5 bases and the J gene lost 4 bases, with 14 bases spanning the gap. Combining the CDR3 with reference TRBV7-7 and TRBJ2-2 gives the whole variable domain GAGVSQSPRYKVTKRGQDVTLRCDPISSHATLYWYQQALGQGPEFLTYFNYEAQPDKSGLPSDRFSAERPEGSISTLTIQRTEQRDSAMYRCASSLTGLGTGELFFGEGSRLTVL.

This clone appeared once. This rearrangement joins TRBV28 to TRBJ2-3; tentative D call: TRBD2 (5 bases). The CDR3 sequence is 16 residues long. The V and J ends lost 7 bases and 2 bases respectively, with 19 bases between them. CDR1 and CDR2 (germline): MDHEN, SYDVKM. CDR3 residues: CASTGYVGLNTDTQYF. DNA of the CDR3: TGTGCCAGCACCGGTTACGTAGGACTGAACACAGATACGCAGTATTTT. The full variable domain, its missing parts supplied by reference TRBV28 and TRBJ2-3, is DVKVTQSSRYLVKRTGEKVFLECVQDMDHENMFWYRQDPGLGLRLIYFSYDVKMKEKGDIPEGYSVSREKKERFSLILESASTNQTSMYLCASTGYVGLNTDTQYFGPGTRLTVL.

The gene calls are TRBV9 and TRBJ2-3, with 13 bases identical to TRBD2. V dropped 3 bases and J dropped 5; count of bases not matched to a gene: 6. Per the germline V gene, CDR1 is SGDLS and CDR2 is YYNGEE. The CDR3 length is 16 residues. The DNA for the CDR3 is TGTGCCAGCAGCGCCACTAGCGGGGGGGCCATAGATACGCAGTATTTT. Amino acid sequence: CASSATSGGAIDTQYF.

This chain joins TRBV9 and TRBJ2-2; 9 nucleotides line up with TRBD1. V lost 4 bases to trimming and J lost 8 bases; unmatched junction nucleotides: 9. CDR1 and CDR2 (germline): SGDLS, YYNGEE. This CDR3 has 15 residues. CDR3 sequence reads: CASSSGTGIVGELFF. CDR3 DNA: TGTGCCAGCAGCTCCGGGACAGGGATCGTGGGGGAGCTGTTTTTT.

The chain links TRBV28 to TRBJ1-3, with D maybe TRBD1 (5 bases). In germline, CDR1 is MDHEN, CDR2 SYDVKM. Trimming pared 6 bases from V and 1 base from J, leaving 10 bases between. The CDR3 consists of 14 residues. CDR3 in DNA: TGTGCCAGCAGGCGGAGACAGTCTGGAAACACCATATATTTT. Translation: CASRRRQSGNTIYF.